The 10 T cell receptor beta chains below were found in one sample sequenced in a study of blood T cell repertoires in COVID-19. The table came from immunoSEQ multiplex PCR; TCRdb's copy has only in-frame clones and leaves some out. This repertoire shows nearly 110,000 clones, approximately 80% found once; its top ten account for more than 13%. The sequencing sample was made of peripheral blood. The source is a woman aged 60-75 years with acute or convalescent COVID-19.

The J gene is TRBJ2-7, the V gene TRBV6-4, with D maybe TRBD1 (5 bases). CDR3 size: 14 residues. Germline V gene sequence: CDR1 MRHNA, CDR2 SNTAGT. The V gene lost 4 bases and the J gene lost 1 base, with 11 bases spanning the gap. CDR3 amino acids: CASSVPDKSYEQYF. In DNA form, the CDR3 reads TGTGCCAGCAGTGTCCCGGACAAGTCCTACGAGCAGTACTTC.

This clone was detected only once. The rearrangement joins TRBV6-1 to TRBJ2-7; 7 bases align to TRBD2. The CDR3 spans 12 residues. The ends lost 5 bases at V and 3 bases at J; junction bases unmatched: 1. CDR1 is MNHNS, CDR2 SASEGT, per germline. In DNA, the CDR3 is TGTGCCAGCAGTAGCGGGAACTACGAGCAGTACTTC. Protein product: CASSSGNYEQYF.

The V gene is TRBV12-5, the J gene TRBJ2-1, with 11 bases that match TRBD2. This CDR3 has 18 residues. Germline lookup yields CDR1 LGHNT and CDR2 FRNRAP. Germline trimming cut 0 bases from V and 2 bases from J; bases unmatched to any gene: 6. The CDR3 nucleotides are TGTGCTAGTGGTTTGGTACGCGAGACTAGCGGGGCCTACAATGAGCAGTTCTTC. Translation gives CASGLVRETSGAYNEQFF. The variable domain in full, with the rest retrieved from reference TRBV12-5 and TRBJ2-1, is DARVTQTPRHKVTEMGQEVTMRCQPILGHNTVFWYRQTMMQGLELLAYFRNRAPLDDSGMPKDRFSAEMPDATLATLKIQPSEPRDSAVYFCASGLVRETSGAYNEQFFGPGTRLTVL.

In its sample, this clone was seen once. The chain uses TRBV19 and TRBJ1-5; TRBD1 matches at 8 bases. CDR1 and CDR2 (germline): LNHDA, SQIVND (reference sequence). This CDR3 is 16 amino acids long. Trimming took 5 bases from V and 0 from J; bases not matched to a gene: 6. For the CDR3, the DNA is TGTGCCAGTAGTCACGGGACAGGTTATAGCAATCAGCCCCAGCATTTT. It specifies CASSHGTGYSNQPQHF.

The chain links TRBV28 to TRBJ1-2; D is uncertain. V was shortened by 5 bases and J by 2 bases, with 15 bases between the two germline ends. Germline V gene data show CDR1 as MDHEN and CDR2 as SYDVKM. This CDR3 region has 15 residues. The CDR3 coding sequence is TGTGCCAGCAGTCCCACCCCGGGTCCGAACTATGGCTACACCTTC. Its translation: CASSPTPGPNYGYTF.

The gene calls are TRBV5-1 and TRBJ2-2; 8 bases are a match to TRBD1. From germline, CDR1 is SGHRS and CDR2 YFSETQ. The V gene end was trimmed by 5 bases and the J gene end by 6 bases; junction bases not matched to a gene: 6. The CDR3 extends over 14 amino acids. CDR3 sequence (DNA): TGCGCCAGCAGACGCGACAGGGGCGCCGGGGAGCTGTTTTTT. Translating gives CASRRDRGAGELFF. Filled out from reference TRBV5-1 and TRBJ2-2, the complete variable domain reads KAGVTQTPRYLIKTRGQQVTLSCSPISGHRSVSWYQQTPGQGLQFLFEYFSETQRNKGNFPGRFSGRQFSNSRSEMNVSTLELGDSALYLCASRRDRGAGELFFGEGSRLTVL.

This chain connects TRBV11-3 to TRBJ2-7, with a weak D call TRBD2 (6 bases). The CDR3 extends over 15 amino acids. CDR1 and CDR2 (germline): SGHNT, YENEEA. V was clipped by 2 bases and J by 3 bases, with 14 bases between them. The chain's CDR3 is CASSLSTGEGYEQYF. The CDR3 DNA reads TGTGCCAGCAGCTTATCCACGGGGGAAGGCTACGAGCAGTACTTC.

The chain employs TRBV5-1 and TRBJ2-7; possibly TRBD1 for D (6 bases). Germline CDR1 and CDR2: SGHRS and YFSETQ. This CDR3 comprises 14 residues. V lost 4 bases, J lost 2 bases, and 13 bases lay in between. This chain's CDR3 is CASSVLGGTYEQYF. CDR3 DNA: TGCGCCAGCAGCGTCCTTGGGGGCACCTACGAGCAGTACTTC.

The rearrangement links TRBV5-1 to TRBJ2-3, with TRBD2 matching over 9 bases. The CDR3 sequence is 16 residues long. The ends lost 4 bases at V and 6 bases at J; junction bases unmatched: 12. Germline CDR1 SGHRS, CDR2 YFSETQ. The CDR3 protein is CASSLLSGGPSDTQYF. DNA for the CDR3: TGCGCCAGCAGCCTCCTTAGCGGGGGACCCTCTGATACGCAGTATTTT.

The rearrangement uses TRBV19 and TRBJ2-7, with no clear D. This CDR3 is built from 14 residues. The germline V gene has CDR1 LNHDA and CDR2 SQIVND (reference sequence). Trimming cost V 5 bases and J 3 bases, with 14 bases left between them. CDR3 DNA sequence: TGTGCCAGTAGTGTTCCCGGGTTAAGCTACGAGCAGTACTTC. It encodes CASSVPGLSYEQYF.